This T cell receptor (beta chain) emerged from a study of T cell repertoires in ileal Crohn's disease. Study at large: From the surgical specimen's inflamed ileum, biopsies were taken as M0.

Only in-frame clones appear in the TCRdb table, and some are missing; sequencing was by immunoSEQ multiplex PCR. The sample has more than 15,000 clones, more than 75% seen once. The CDR3 spans 14 residues. V lost 4 bases and J lost 11; bases outside the gene matches: 6. In germline, CDR1 is SGHTA, CDR2 FQGNSA. Time point: inflamed ileum from the surgical specimen. The sequence was obtained from an adult with Crohn's disease. The chain employs TRBV7-2 and TRBJ2-5; 14 positions agree with TRBD2. What was sequenced was ileal tissue. The CDR3 is CASSSGLAGAPQYF. CDR3 bases: TGTGCCAGCAGCTCGGGACTAGCGGGAGCGCCGCAGTACTTC.